Sequencing of this T cell receptor (beta chain) was carried out in a study of cytomegalovirus exposure and HLA in healthy donors. Healthy bone marrow donors made up the donor group. The study ran its PCR with 60 Vbeta and 13 Jbeta primers. The assay was immunoSEQ multiplex PCR, and TCRdb's table has in-frame clones only and misses some. The table records some 120,000 clones, 60% to 85% of them present only once. The CDR3 is 14 residues long. Germline values: CDR1 SGHRS, CDR2 YFSETQ. V shed 2 bases, J shed 4 bases, and the junction held 3 bases outside the gene matches. The V and J genes are TRBV5-1 and TRBJ1-3, with 7 bases aligning to TRBD1. The sequenced sample consisted of PBMCs. The receptor was derived from a woman in her thirties or forties in good health and CMV-seropositive. The CDR3 nucleotides are TGCGCCAGCAGCTTAGGGACAGTCGGAAACACCATATATTTT. It specifies CASSLGTVGNTIYF.